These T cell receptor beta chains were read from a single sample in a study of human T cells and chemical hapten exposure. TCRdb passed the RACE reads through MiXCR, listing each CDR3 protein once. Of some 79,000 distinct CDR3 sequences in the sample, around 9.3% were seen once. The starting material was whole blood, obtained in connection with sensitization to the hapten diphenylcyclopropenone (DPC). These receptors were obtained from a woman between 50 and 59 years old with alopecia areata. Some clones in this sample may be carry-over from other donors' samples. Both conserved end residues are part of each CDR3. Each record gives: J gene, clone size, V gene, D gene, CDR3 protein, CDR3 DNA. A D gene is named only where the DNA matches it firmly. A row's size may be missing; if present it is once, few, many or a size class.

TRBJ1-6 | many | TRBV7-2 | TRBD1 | CASSLGTAENSPLHF | TGTGCCAGCAGCTTGGGGACAGCCGAAAATTCACCCCTCCACTTT
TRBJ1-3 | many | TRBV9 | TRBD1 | CASSTGQVSIGNTIYF | TGTGCCAGCAGCACGGGACAGGTGTCGATTGGAAACACCATATATTTT
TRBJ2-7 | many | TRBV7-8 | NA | CASSSPRLGGIYEQYF | TGTGCCAGCAGCTCGCCCCGACTAGGAGGGATCTACGAGCAGTACTTC
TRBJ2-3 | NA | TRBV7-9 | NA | CASSLVGSGVAADTQYF | TGTGCCAGCAGCTTAGTGGGTTCGGGAGTTGCGGCAGATACGCAGTATTTT
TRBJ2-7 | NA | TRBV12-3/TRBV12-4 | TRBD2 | CASSLTGTSSYEQYF | TGTGCCAGCAGTCTTACAGGGACTAGCTCCTACGAGCAGTACTTC
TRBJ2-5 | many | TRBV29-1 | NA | CSAGAYRETQYF | TGCAGCGCTGGGGCCTATAGAGAGACCCAGTACTTC
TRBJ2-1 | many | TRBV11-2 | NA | CASSLISRRDRPRVQFF | TGTGCCAGCAGCTTAATTAGTCGGCGGGATAGGCCGAGAGTGCAGTTCTTC
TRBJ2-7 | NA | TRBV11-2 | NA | CASSHVGSRTGYEQYF | TGTGCCAGCAGCCACGTCGGGAGCAGGACGGGTTACGAGCAGTACTTC
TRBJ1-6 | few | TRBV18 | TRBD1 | CASSREGQDNSPLHF | TGTGCCAGCTCACGGGAGGGACAGGATAATTCACCCCTCCACTTT
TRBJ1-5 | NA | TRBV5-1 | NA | CASSPQGGSNQPQHF | TGCGCCAGCAGCCCACAGGGAGGTAGCAATCAGCCCCAGCATTTT
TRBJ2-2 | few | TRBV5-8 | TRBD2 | CASSGGLAGVRTGELFF | TGTGCCAGCAGCGGGGGACTAGCGGGAGTTAGGACCGGGGAGCTGTTTTTT
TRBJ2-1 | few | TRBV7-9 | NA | CASSLETYTQYNNEQFF | TGTGCCAGCAGCTTAGAGACTTACACACAATATAACAATGAGCAGTTCTTC
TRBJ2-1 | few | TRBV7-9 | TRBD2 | CASSLESGRVNNEQFF | TGTGCCAGCAGCTTAGAGTCCGGGAGGGTCAACAATGAGCAGTTCTTC
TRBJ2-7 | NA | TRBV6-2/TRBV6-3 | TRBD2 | CASSYRLAGDRQYF | TGTGCCAGCAGCTACAGACTAGCGGGAGATCGTCAGTACTTC
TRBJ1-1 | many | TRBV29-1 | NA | CSVEANTEAFF | TGCAGCGTTGAAGCTAACACTGAAGCTTTCTTT
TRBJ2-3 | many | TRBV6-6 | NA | CASSPSGDTQYF | TGTGCCAGCAGCCCCTCCGGAGATACGCAGTATTTT
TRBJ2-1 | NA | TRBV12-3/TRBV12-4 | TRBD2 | CASSFSGSGGDEQFF | TGTGCCAGCAGTTTTAGCGGGAGTGGGGGCGATGAGCAGTTCTTC
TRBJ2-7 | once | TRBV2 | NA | CASSVQGIYEQYF | TGTGCCAGCAGTGTTCAGGGAATCTACGAGCAGTACTTC
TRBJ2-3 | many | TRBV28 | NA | CASIHGLGTDTQYF | TGTGCCAGCATTCACGGCTTGGGCACAGATACGCAGTATTTT
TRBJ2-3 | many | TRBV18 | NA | CASQTFPDTSTDTQYF | TGTGCCAGCCAGACCTTCCCAGATACTAGCACAGATACGCAGTATTTT
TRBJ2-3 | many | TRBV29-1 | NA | CSVAGFLGTDTQYF | TGCAGCGTTGCGGGGTTCCTTGGCACAGATACGCAGTATTTT
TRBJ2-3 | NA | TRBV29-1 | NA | CSVVVRTDTQYF | TGCAGCGTTGTTGTACGCACAGATACGCAGTATTTT
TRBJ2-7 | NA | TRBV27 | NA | CASSKAGYEQYF | TGTGCCAGCAGTAAAGCAGGGTACGAGCAGTACTTC
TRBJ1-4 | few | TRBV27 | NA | CASSSKGEKLFF | TGTGCCAGCAGTTCTAAAGGTGAAAAACTGTTTTTT
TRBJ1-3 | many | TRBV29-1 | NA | CSATVPTSGNTIYF | TGCAGCGCAACGGTACCAACTTCTGGAAACACCATATATTTT
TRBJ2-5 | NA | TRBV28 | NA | CASSFRGDRRDNQYF | TGTGCCAGCAGTTTCAGGGGAGACCGAAGAGATAACCAGTACTTC
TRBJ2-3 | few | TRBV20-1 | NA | CSAIVGGIGADTQYF | TGCAGTGCTATCGTTGGGGGGATAGGGGCAGATACGCAGTATTTT
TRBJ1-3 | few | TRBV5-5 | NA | CASRPSGQNTIYF | TGTGCCAGCAGACCTTCGGGCCAGAACACCATATATTTT
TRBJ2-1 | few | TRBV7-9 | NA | CASSLNLGDEQFF | TGTGCCAGCAGCCTGAATCTGGGGGATGAGCAGTTCTTC
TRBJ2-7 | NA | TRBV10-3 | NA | CAITATDLSYEQYF | TGTGCCATCACCGCGACAGATCTTTCCTACGAGCAGTACTTC
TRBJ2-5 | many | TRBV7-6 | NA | CASSLAETQYF | TGTGCCAGCAGCTTAGCTGAGACCCAGTACTTC
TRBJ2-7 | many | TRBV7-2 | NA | CASSLATRNYEQYF | TGTGCCAGCAGCTTAGCGACAAGAAACTACGAGCAGTACTTC
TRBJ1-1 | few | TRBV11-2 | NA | CASRPGRGYTEAFF | TGTGCCAGCAGGCCAGGGAGGGGGTACACTGAAGCTTTCTTT
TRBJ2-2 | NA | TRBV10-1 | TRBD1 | CASRAGGLSGELFF | TGCGCCAGCAGGGCAGGGGGATTGTCCGGGGAGCTGTTTTTT
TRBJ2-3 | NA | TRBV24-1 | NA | CATSDATGYYTQYF | TGTGCCACCAGTGATGCCACAGGGTACTATACGCAGTATTTT
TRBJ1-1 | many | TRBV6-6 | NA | CASSYRNTEAFF | TGTGCCAGCAGTTATCGGAACACTGAAGCTTTCTTT
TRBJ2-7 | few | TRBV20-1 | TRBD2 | CSARGPGGIEQYF | TGCAGTGCTAGAGGGCCGGGAGGGATCGAGCAGTACTTC
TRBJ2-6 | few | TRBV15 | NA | CATSRATGSGANVLTF | TGTGCCACCAGCAGAGCTACAGGGTCTGGGGCCAACGTCCTGACTTTC
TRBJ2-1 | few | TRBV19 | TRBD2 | CASSTGLGHNEQFF | TGTGCCAGTAGTACCGGACTAGGCCACAATGAGCAGTTCTTC
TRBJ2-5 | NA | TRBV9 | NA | CASSSRGPETQYF | TGTGCCAGCAGCTCACGGGGGCCCGAGACCCAGTACTTC
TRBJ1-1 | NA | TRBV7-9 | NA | CASRWTPNTEAFF | TGTGCCAGCAGATGGACGCCGAACACTGAAGCTTTCTTT
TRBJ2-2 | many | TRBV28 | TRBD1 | CASSRDRELLNTGELFF | TGTGCCAGCAGTCGGGACAGGGAACTCCTGAACACCGGGGAGCTGTTTTTT
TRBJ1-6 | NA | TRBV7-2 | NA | CASSLRGGLKDSPLHF | TGTGCCAGCAGCTTACGCGGGGGGCTGAAGGATTCACCCCTCCACTTT
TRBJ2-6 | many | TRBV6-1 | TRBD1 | CATSQGPSGANVLTF | TGTGCCACTTCACAGGGGCCCTCTGGGGCCAACGTCCTGACTTTC
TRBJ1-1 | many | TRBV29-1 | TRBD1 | CSVEAGTGGPEAFF | TGCAGCGTTGAAGCCGGGACAGGGGGCCCTGAAGCTTTCTTT
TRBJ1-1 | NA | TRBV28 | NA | CASSPGSSLNTEAFF | TGTGCCAGCAGCCCGGGGTCCAGTTTGAACACTGAAGCTTTCTTT
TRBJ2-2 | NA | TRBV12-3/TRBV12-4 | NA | CASTLPPNTGELFF | TGTGCCAGCACACTCCCTCCGAACACCGGGGAGCTGTTTTTT
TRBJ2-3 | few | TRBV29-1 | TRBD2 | CSVGLAGAGDTQYF | TGCAGCGTCGGACTAGCGGGAGCTGGAGATACGCAGTATTTT
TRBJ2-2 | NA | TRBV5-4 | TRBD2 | CASSPPGLAGAPGTGELFF | TGTGCCAGCAGCCCACCGGGACTAGCGGGAGCCCCGGGCACCGGGGAGCTGTTTTTT
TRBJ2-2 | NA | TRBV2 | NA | CASSFRLPNTGELFF | TGTGCCAGCAGTTTTCGACTACCGAACACCGGGGAGCTGTTTTTT
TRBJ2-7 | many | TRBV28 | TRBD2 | CASSWTRSSSEQYF | TGTGCCAGCAGCTGGACTAGATCTTCTAGCGAGCAGTACTTC
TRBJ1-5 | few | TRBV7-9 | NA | CASSLVPLADLGGQPQHF | TGTGCCAGCAGCTTAGTCCCTCTCGCAGACCTTGGCGGTCAGCCCCAGCATTTT
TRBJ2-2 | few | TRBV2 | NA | CASNGEKNTGELFF | TGTGCCAGCAATGGGGAAAAGAACACCGGGGAGCTGTTTTTT
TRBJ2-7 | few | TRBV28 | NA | CASLGWDEQYF | TGTGCCAGCTTGGGGTGGGACGAGCAGTACTTC
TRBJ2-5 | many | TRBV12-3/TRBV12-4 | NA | CASSLERTQYF | TGTGCCAGCAGCCTCGAGCGGACCCAGTACTTC
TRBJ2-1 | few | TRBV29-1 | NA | CSVEVNEQFF | TGCAGCGTTGAAGTAAATGAGCAGTTCTTC
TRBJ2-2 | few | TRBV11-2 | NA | CASSHGTPLTGELFF | TGTGCCAGCAGCCACGGGACTCCTCTGACCGGGGAGCTGTTTTTT